This is a list of T cell receptor beta chains from one sample in a study of T cells after yellow fever vaccination. TCRdb reprocessed the 5' RACE reads via MiXCR and lists one record per CDR3 protein. Of 250,000 to 400,000 distinct CDR3 sequences in the sample, 4.1% were seen once. The source material was PBMCs, sampled 5 days after the yellow fever booster vaccination. The receptors derive from a man aged 18 to 30 who received the YFV17D yellow fever vaccine. Both conserved end residues are part of each CDR3. D genes are given only for firm matches. For some rows the clone size is stated as once, few or many, or as a class when expanded; others skip it.

size: many; J: TRBJ1-5; D: .; V: TRBV7-9; DNA: TGTGCCAGCAGCTTAGCGCGCAATCAGCCCCAGCATTTT; CDR3: CASSLARNQPQHF
size: many; J: TRBJ1-6; D: .; V: TRBV20-1; DNA: TGCAGTGCTAGAGCAGGATCCCGAAATTCACCCCTCCACTTT; CDR3: CSARAGSRNSPLHF
size: few; J: TRBJ1-3; D: .; V: TRBV10-2; DNA: TGCGCCAGCAGGAGTAAAGCTGGAAACACCATATATTTT; CDR3: CASRSKAGNTIYF
size: .; J: TRBJ1-1; D: .; V: TRBV5-6; DNA: TGTGCCAGCAGCTTGGCGGGGCTAATCATTGAAGCTTTCTTT; CDR3: CASSLAGLIIEAFF
size: .; J: TRBJ2-1; D: .; V: TRBV4-1; DNA: TGCGCCAGCAGCCAAGTATGGGTCCTAGCGACATACAATGAGCAGTTCTTC; CDR3: CASSQVWVLATYNEQFF
size: many; J: TRBJ2-2; D: TRBD2; V: TRBV5-1; DNA: TGCGCCAGCAGCCCCCGGACTAGCGGGAACACCGGGGAGCTGTTTTTT; CDR3: CASSPRTSGNTGELFF
size: few; J: TRBJ1-1; D: .; V: TRBV18; DNA: TGTGCCAGCTCACCCGGGGGGTTGTTGAACACTGAAGCTTTCTTT; CDR3: CASSPGGLLNTEAFF
size: .; J: TRBJ2-1; D: .; V: TRBV20-1; DNA: TGCAGTGCTAGGGCCCCCAACAATGAGCAGTTCTTC; CDR3: CSARAPNNEQFF
size: many; J: TRBJ1-2; D: .; V: TRBV3-1; DNA: TGTGCCAGCAGCTCCTCGACGTTTTATGGCTACACCTTC; CDR3: CASSSSTFYGYTF
size: many; J: TRBJ1-1; D: TRBD1; V: TRBV12-3/TRBV12-4; DNA: TGTGCCAGCAGCCTGGACAGGACGACCGAAGCTTTCTTT; CDR3: CASSLDRTTEAFF
size: many; J: TRBJ2-7; D: .; V: TRBV27; DNA: TGTGCCAGCAGTTTAAGTAGGTGGAACGAGCAGTACTTC; CDR3: CASSLSRWNEQYF
size: .; J: TRBJ1-1; D: TRBD1; V: TRBV12-3/TRBV12-4; DNA: TGTGCCAGCAGGCAGGGGGCGGCGTTGGGGACTGAAGCTTTCTTT; CDR3: CASRQGAALGTEAFF
size: few; J: TRBJ2-2; D: TRBD1; V: TRBV6-2/TRBV6-3; DNA: TGTGCCAGCAGTTACTACACCACAGGGGCCGGGGAGCTGTTTTTT; CDR3: CASSYYTTGAGELFF
size: many; J: TRBJ2-5; D: .; V: TRBV7-2; DNA: TGTGCCAGCAGCTTGAGGGCCCCAGAGACCCAGTACTTC; CDR3: CASSLRAPETQYF
size: .; J: TRBJ2-2; D: .; V: TRBV9; DNA: TGTGCCAGCAGCGTATACAGGGACACCGGGGAGCTGTTTTTT; CDR3: CASSVYRDTGELFF
size: few; J: TRBJ2-1; D: TRBD2; V: TRBV20-1; DNA: TGCAGTGCTAGAGATTTCGCGGGGGGGAATGAGCAGTTCTTC; CDR3: CSARDFAGGNEQFF
size: few; J: TRBJ1-1; D: .; V: TRBV7-2; DNA: TGTGCCAGCAGCTTAGATGAACGGGAAGCTTTCTTT; CDR3: CASSLDEREAFF
size: few; J: TRBJ2-3; D: TRBD2; V: TRBV7-3; DNA: TGTGCCAGCAGCCCAACCGGGACTATCACAGATACGCAGTATTTT; CDR3: CASSPTGTITDTQYF
size: many; J: TRBJ1-2; D: TRBD1; V: TRBV29-1; DNA: TGCAGCGTTCGGACCTACAGGGGTGGCTACACCTTC; CDR3: CSVRTYRGGYTF
size: .; J: TRBJ2-3; D: .; V: TRBV6-1; DNA: TGTGCCAGCAGCTATTCCAGCCCAGACAGGGATACGCAGTATTTT; CDR3: CASSYSSPDRDTQYF
size: .; J: TRBJ2-5; D: .; V: TRBV28; DNA: TGTGCCAGCAGTCCTATCCGGTGGCAAGAGACCCAGTACTTC; CDR3: CASSPIRWQETQYF
size: few; J: TRBJ1-2; D: .; V: TRBV12-3/TRBV12-4; DNA: TGTGCCAGCAGTTTAGCTGTGTCTAACTATGGCTACACCTTC; CDR3: CASSLAVSNYGYTF
size: many; J: TRBJ1-1; D: .; V: TRBV27; DNA: TGTGCCAGCAGTTTATCGTGGGGGCGAGGCCAAAGGGATGAAGCTTTCTTT; CDR3: CASSLSWGRGQRDEAFF
size: .; J: TRBJ2-1; D: .; V: TRBV20-1; DNA: TGCAGTGCTCCGAGGACCAGGAGGGGAAATGAGCAGTTCTTC; CDR3: CSAPRTRRGNEQFF
size: few; J: TRBJ2-1; D: .; V: TRBV7-9; DNA: TGTGCCAGCAGCTTTACTCGTGGGTCGACCTACAATGAGCAGTTCTTC; CDR3: CASSFTRGSTYNEQFF
size: .; J: TRBJ2-1; D: .; V: TRBV9; DNA: TGTGCCAGCAGCATAGGGTTGGAAGACCCCTACAATGAGCAGTTCTTC; CDR3: CASSIGLEDPYNEQFF